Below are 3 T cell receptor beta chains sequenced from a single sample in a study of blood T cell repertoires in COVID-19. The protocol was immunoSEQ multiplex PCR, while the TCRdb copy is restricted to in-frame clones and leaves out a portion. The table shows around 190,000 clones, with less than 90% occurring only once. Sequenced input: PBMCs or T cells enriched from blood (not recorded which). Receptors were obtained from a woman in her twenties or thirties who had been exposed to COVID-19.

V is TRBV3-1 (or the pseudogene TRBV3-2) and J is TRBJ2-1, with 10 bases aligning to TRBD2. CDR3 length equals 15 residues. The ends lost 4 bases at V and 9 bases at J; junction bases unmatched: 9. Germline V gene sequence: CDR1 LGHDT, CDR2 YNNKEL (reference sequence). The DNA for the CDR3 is TGTGCCAGCAGCCCCAGCGGGGGGGCCTATACTGAGCAGTTCTTC. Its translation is CASSPSGGAYTEQFF.

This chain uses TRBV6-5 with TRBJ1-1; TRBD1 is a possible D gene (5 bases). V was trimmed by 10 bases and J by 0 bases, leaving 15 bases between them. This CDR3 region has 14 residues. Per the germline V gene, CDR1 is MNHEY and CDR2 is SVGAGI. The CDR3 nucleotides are TGTGCCACCTATTCCAGGGTCCTGAACACTGAAGCTTTCTTT. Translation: CATYSRVLNTEAFF.

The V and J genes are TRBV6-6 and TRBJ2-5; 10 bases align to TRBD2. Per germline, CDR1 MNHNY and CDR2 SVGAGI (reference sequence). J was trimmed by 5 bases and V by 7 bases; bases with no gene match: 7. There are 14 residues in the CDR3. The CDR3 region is CASTPAGGWETQYF. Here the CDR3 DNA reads TGTGCCAGCACCCCAGCGGGGGGGTGGGAGACCCAGTACTTC.